These 22 T cell receptor beta chains share one sample of origin, sequenced in a study of blood T cell repertoires in COVID-19. Measured with immunoSEQ multiplex PCR; TCRdb has only the in-frame clones, and not every one. The sample lists about 430,000 clones; roughly 90% were seen once. Sequencing used PBMCs or T cells enriched from blood (not recorded which). These receptors originate from a woman younger than 35 who had been exposed to COVID-19.

V usage is TRBV29-1 and J usage is TRBJ1-5, with 8 bases lining up with TRBD1. The trim removed 4 bases at V and 5 bases at J, leaving 7 bases unmatched. The CDR3 extends over 14 amino acids. From germline, CDR1 is SQVTM and CDR2 ANQGSEA. CDR3 residues: CSVVSGGNDQPQHF. The CDR3 DNA reads as TGCAGCGTTGTTTCAGGGGGCAATGATCAGCCCCAGCATTTT.

This chain uses TRBV18 with TRBJ1-2, with D tentatively TRBD1 (6 bases). Germline assignment: CDR1 KGHSH and CDR2 LQKENI. The V end was cut by 6 bases, the J end by 2 bases, with 13 bases between. CDR3 length: 14 residues. Here the CDR3 reads CASSVQGSNYGYTF. In DNA, the CDR3 is TGTGCCAGCTCCGTACAGGGATCCAACTATGGCTACACCTTC. Full variable domain (remainder filled in from reference TRBV18 and TRBJ1-2): NAGVMQNPRHLVRRRGQEARLRCSPMKGHSHVYWYRQLPEEGLKFMVYLQKENIIDESGMPKERFSAEFPKEGPSILRIQQVVRGDSAAYFCASSVQGSNYGYTFGSGTRLTVV.

This clone was seen only once. V gene TRBV28 combines with J gene TRBJ2-5; no clear D gene. Trimming removed 5 bases from V and 2 bases from J, with 12 bases in between. The CDR3 extends over 14 amino acids. Germline CDR1 MDHEN, CDR2 SYDVKM. The CDR3 spells CASSPPQRQETQYF. The CDR3 DNA is TGTGCCAGCAGTCCCCCCCAGCGTCAAGAGACCCAGTACTTC.

This chain uses TRBV7-9 with TRBJ2-3; no firm D call. CDR3 size: 11 residues. The V and J ends lost 5 bases and 3 bases respectively, with 3 bases between them. Germline V lookup: CDR1 SEHNR, CDR2 FQNEAQ (reference sequence). CDR3 nucleotide sequence: TGTGCCAGCAGCCAAACAGATACGCAGTATTTT. It codes for CASSQTDTQYF.

This clone appeared a single time. The CDR3 region is CASSFLESRETQYF. As DNA, the CDR3 is TGTGCCAGCAGCTTTTTAGAATCTCGGGAGACCCAGTACTTC. The chain joins TRBV11-2 to TRBJ2-5, with D unclear. The CDR3 totals 14 residues. CDR1 is SGHAT, CDR2 FQNNGV, per germline. The ends were cut back, 3 bases at V and 5 bases at J, with 13 bases in the middle.

The V call is TRBV19, the J call TRBJ1-2, with TRBD1 matching over 9 bases. This CDR3 region has 14 residues. Germline CDR1 and CDR2: LNHDA and SQIVND (reference sequence). With V trimmed by 7 bases and J by 4 bases, 7 bases remained unmatched. CDR3 DNA: TGTGCCAGTAATGGACAGGGGATTGGCTATGGCTACACCTTC. Amino acid sequence: CASNGQGIGYGYTF.

V usage is TRBV7-2 and J usage is TRBJ2-3; TRBD2 aligns across 8 bases. This CDR3 comprises 15 residues. With 1 base clipped from V and 1 base from J, the junction kept 1 base outside the gene matches. CDR1 and CDR2 (germline): SGHTA, FQGNSA. CDR3 nucleotides: TGTGCCAGCAGCTTAGTCGGGGGGGGCACAGATACGCAGTATTTT. It encodes CASSLVGGGTDTQYF.

The V call is TRBV7-2, the J call TRBJ1-2; possible D gene TRBD1, 6 bases. This CDR3 is 14 amino acids long. The germline V gene has CDR1 SGHTA and CDR2 FQGNSA. Trimming left V 2 bases short and J 8 bases short, with 15 bases between. CDR3 nucleotides: TGTGCCAGCAGCTTAAGTTCAGGGGTCGACGGCTACACCTTC. Encoded protein: CASSLSSGVDGYTF.

This clone was counted once. The chain carries TRBV6-5 and TRBJ2-1, with 8 bases lining up with TRBD2. CDR3 length equals 13 residues. Germline CDR1 is MNHEY and CDR2 is SVGAGI. After removal of 4 bases from V and 12 bases from J, the junction contained 8 bases not matched to a gene. The DNA for the CDR3 is TGTGCCAGCAGTTCCCTCCGTCGGGGGGGGCAGTTCTTC. It yields the protein CASSSLRRGGQFF.

The V and J genes are TRBV7-9 and TRBJ2-1; 9 bases are shared with TRBD1. Germline lookup yields CDR1 SEHNR and CDR2 FQNEAQ (reference sequence). This CDR3 region has 15 residues. Trimming cost V 5 bases and J 3 bases; bases outside gene matches: 5. CDR3: CASSPGQGIYNEQFF. The CDR3 DNA follows: TGTGCCAGCAGCCCCGGACAGGGGATCTACAATGAGCAGTTCTTC.

Here the CDR3 DNA reads TGTGCCTGGAGTGTTAATTTTGGCTACACCTTC. Translation: CAWSVNFGYTF. The chain combines TRBV30 with TRBJ1-2; D gene ambiguous. Germline V gives CDR1 GTSNPN, CDR2 SVGIG (reference sequence). Trimming pared 0 bases from V and 7 bases from J, leaving 6 bases between. CDR3 length: 11 residues.

CDR3 loop: CASSPQTSAYTGELFF. In DNA, the CDR3 is TGTGCCAGCAGCCCTCAGACTAGCGCTTACACCGGGGAGCTGTTTTTT. The chain has TRBV7-7 and TRBJ2-2; the match to TRBD2 covers 8 bases. With V trimmed by 5 bases and J by 3 bases, 8 bases remained unmatched. Per germline, CDR1 SSHAT and CDR2 FNYEAQ (reference sequence). This CDR3 comprises 16 residues.

The genes are TRBV19 and TRBJ2-7; TRBD2 aligns across 12 bases. V was pared by 4 bases and J by 5 bases, with 9 bases of the junction left unmatched. CDR1 and CDR2 (germline): LNHDA, SQIVND (reference sequence). The CDR3 length is 16 residues. Written as DNA, the CDR3 is TGTGCCAGTAGTAAACTCTCGACTAGCGGGGGAAACGAGCAGTACTTC. The encoded protein is CASSKLSTSGGNEQYF.

This clone was seen a single time. The chain joins TRBV7-9 to TRBJ2-5; a possible D gene is TRBD1 (5 bases). V shed 4 bases and J shed 5 bases, with 11 bases lying between them. Germline CDR1 SEHNR, CDR2 FQNEAQ (reference sequence). The CDR3 loop spans 13 amino acids. The CDR3 is CASSSGKAETQYF. Here the CDR3 DNA reads TGTGCCAGCAGCTCAGGGAAGGCTGAGACCCAGTACTTC. The variable domain in full, completed from reference TRBV7-9 and TRBJ2-5, reads DTGVSQNPRHKITKRGQNVTFRCDPISEHNRLYWYRQTLGQGPEFLTYFQNEAQLEKSRLLSDRFSAERPKGSFSTLEIQRTEQGDSAMYLCASSSGKAETQYFGPGTRLLVL.

The chain is built from TRBV12-2 and TRBJ2-1; TRBD2 is the table's D call, not checked against the DNA. TRBV12-2 is given as a pseudogene. This CDR3 spans 17 amino acids. The CDR3 nucleotides read TGTGCAAGTCGCTTAGCCTCGGGACTAGCGGGAGGGAATGAGCAGTTCTTC. Translating it yields CASRLASGLAGGNEQFF.

The chain joins TRBV5-6 to TRBJ2-7, with D possibly TRBD2 on 6 matching bases. This CDR3 region has 15 residues. V gave up 1 base and J gave up 11 bases, with 22 bases separating them. Germline V gene lookup returns CDR1 SGHDT and CDR2 YYEEEE. The CDR3 DNA reads as TGTGCCAGCAGCTTGAGTGCCCCCCTTTTGGGGGGAAAGTACTTC. Translation gives CASSLSAPLLGGKYF.

The CDR3 reads CASSLTGDYEQYF. The CDR3 DNA reads TGTGCCAGCAGCTTGACAGGTGACTACGAGCAGTACTTC. The chain carries TRBV5-6 and TRBJ2-7, with a tentative D call TRBD1 (5 bases). V gave up 1 base and J gave up 3 bases, with 8 bases separating them. The length of the CDR3 is 13 residues. Germline-derived CDR1 and CDR2 are SGHDT and YYEEEE.

This clone was seen a few times. V and J are TRBV28 and TRBJ2-7; TRBD1 matches at 7 bases. The V gene's germline CDR1 is MDHEN and CDR2 SYDVKM. CDR3 size: 15 residues. After removal of 6 bases from V and 5 bases from J, the junction contained 13 bases not matched to a gene. The CDR3 sequence is CASRQGLPPRNEQYF. CDR3 nucleotide sequence: TGTGCCAGCAGACAGGGGTTACCCCCTCGTAACGAGCAGTACTTC. The entire variable domain, with the rest obtained from reference TRBV28 and TRBJ2-7, is as follows: DVKVTQSSRYLVKRTGEKVFLECVQDMDHENMFWYRQDPGLGLRLIYFSYDVKMKEKGDIPEGYSVSREKKERFSLILESASTNQTSMYLCASRQGLPPRNEQYFGPGTRLTVT.

The chain joins TRBV9 to TRBJ2-3, with TRBD1 matching over 9 bases. Germline trimming cut 3 bases from V and 2 bases from J; bases unmatched to any gene: 13. The CDR3 has 18 residues. From germline, CDR1 is SGDLS and CDR2 YYNGEE. CDR3 sequence (DNA): TGTGCCAGCAGCGCCCCGTTAACAGGGGGCGCGGACACAGATACGCAGTATTTT. The encoded protein is CASSAPLTGGADTDTQYF.

This clone has just one count. One junction end disagrees with the germline gene, perhaps due to a read error. At the DNA level, this CDR3 is encoded by other sequences in the same sample as well. The chain recombines TRBV28 with TRBJ2-6; TRBD1 matches 10 bases. Germline-derived CDR1 and CDR2 are MDHEN and SYDVKM. The CDR3 is made up of 16 amino acids. DNA for the CDR3: TGTGCTAGCAGACGGACAGGGGGGACTGGGGCCAACGTCCTGACTTTC. As protein: CASRRTGGTGANVLTF.

With respect to this clone: This CDR3 is also generated by other DNA sequences in the sample. The V gene is TRBV7-2, the J gene TRBJ2-7; 11 bases agree with TRBD2. This CDR3 is 16 amino acids long. Germline V lookup: CDR1 SGHTA, CDR2 FQGNSA. The ends lost 1 base at V and 1 base at J; junction bases unmatched: 3. The CDR3 DNA follows: TGTGCCAGCAGCTTAGTGGGGACTAGCGGATCCTACGAGCAGTACTTC. It encodes CASSLVGTSGSYEQYF.

The chain combines TRBV30 with TRBJ2-6; the match to TRBD1 covers 7 bases. This CDR3 contains 17 residues. The V and J ends lost 5 bases and 2 bases, in that order; junction bases with no gene match: 12. Germline CDR1 and CDR2: GTSNPN and SVGIG (reference sequence). Here the CDR3 DNA reads TGTGCCTGGGAATCCGGGACAGTTTCCCCTGGGGCCAACGTCCTGACTTTC. Its translation: CAWESGTVSPGANVLTF.